Each of the 27 T cell receptor beta chains below was sequenced from the same sample in a study of blood T cell repertoires in COVID-19. Assay used: immunoSEQ multiplex PCR; TCRdb lists only in-frame clones, some missing. This repertoire shows around 46,000 clones, 87% found once; its top ten account for less than 20%. The sequenced sample consisted of peripheral blood. All receptors derive from a human donor in a cohort sampled during active COVID-19.

The chain links TRBV27 to TRBJ2-1, with a tentative D call TRBD2 (7 bases). The CDR3 sequence is 15 residues long. Germline V gene lookup returns CDR1 MNHEY and CDR2 SMNVEV (reference sequence). V was clipped by 8 bases and J by 8 bases, with 22 bases between them. This chain's CDR3 is CASGVPRGALYEQFF. Written as DNA, the CDR3 is TGTGCCAGCGGAGTCCCCCGGGGGGCCCTTTATGAGCAGTTCTTC.

The rearrangement joins TRBV2 to TRBJ2-7; 8 bases agree with TRBD2. The V gene's germline CDR1 is SNHLY and CDR2 FYNNEI. The CDR3 is made up of 16 amino acids. V shed 0 bases and J 2 bases; nucleotides not matched to a gene: 6. Here the CDR3 DNA reads TGTGCCAGCAGTGAAGCCGGGGGGGTCCTTGCCTACGAGCAGTACTTC. Residues: CASSEAGGVLAYEQYF.

This sequence joins TRBV2 and TRBJ2-7, with 10 bases aligning to TRBD1. The CDR3 contains 13 residues. Germline V gene data show CDR1 as SNHLY and CDR2 as FYNNEI. V shed 4 bases, J shed 7 bases, and the junction held 4 bases outside the gene matches. CDR3 nucleotide sequence: TGTGCCAGCAGTGGACAGGGGGCGGGGGAGCAGTACTTC. Amino acids: CASSGQGAGEQYF.

This clone has more than one count but fewer than ten. The chain carries TRBV30 and TRBJ2-7, with 9 bases identical to TRBD2. Trimming took 2 bases from V and 6 from J; bases not matched to a gene: 8. CDR1 is GTSNPN and CDR2 is SVGIG in the germline V gene (reference sequence). The CDR3 totals 14 residues. The CDR3 DNA sequence: TGTGCCTGGAGTAAAGGCGGGGGGGCAGCCGAGCAGTACTTC. It encodes CAWSKGGGAAEQYF.

To note about this clone: The junction does not match germline at one end; this may be a read error. This sequence joins TRBV25-1 and TRBJ2-7; D might be TRBD2 (5 bases). Germline CDR1 is MGHDK and CDR2 is SYGVNS. The CDR3 contains 10 residues. This CDR3 reads CASGGRTLRF. The CDR3 DNA reads TGTGCCAGCGGAGGACGGACTCTCCGATTC.

Details on this clone: Different DNA sequences within this sample yield the same CDR3. V is TRBV3-1 (or the pseudogene TRBV3-2) and J is TRBJ2-2; 7 nucleotides align to TRBD2. Looked up from germline, CDR1 is LGHDT and CDR2 is YNNKEL (reference sequence). The length of the CDR3 is 15 residues. V lost 11 bases, J lost 2 bases, and 11 bases stayed unmatched. This chain's CDR3 is CARGGAGVNTGELFF. In DNA, the CDR3 is TGTGCCCGGGGAGGGGCGGGGGTAAACACCGGGGAGCTGTTTTTT.

This chain uses TRBV7-2 with TRBJ2-2; 7 bases align to TRBD1. This CDR3 region has 13 residues. Germline CDR1 SGHTA, CDR2 FQGNSA. V trimming: 6 bases; J trimming: 6 bases; junction bases outside the gene matches: 4. CDR3 sequence reads: CASRGTAAGELFF. The CDR3 DNA reads TGTGCCAGCAGAGGGACAGCCGCCGGGGAGCTGTTTTTT.

The chain has TRBV7-3 and TRBJ2-3, with D perhaps matching TRBD2 (6 bases). CDR1 is SGHTA and CDR2 is FQGTGA in the germline V gene. The CDR3 loop spans 16 amino acids. Trimming removed 1 base at V and 6 bases at J, with 17 bases between. For the CDR3, the DNA is TGTGCCAGCAGCTTAAATCGGGGCGGGGCCCGGGATACGCAGTATTTT. Protein sequence: CASSLNRGGARDTQYF.

The chain uses TRBV5-4 and TRBJ1-2, with 8 bases that match TRBD1. This CDR3 is 13 amino acids long. Germline V gene data show CDR1 as SGHNT and CDR2 as YYREEE (reference sequence). J gave up 3 bases and V 4 bases, and 2 bases lay outside the gene matches. CDR3 protein: CASSTGQDYGYTF. Here the CDR3 DNA reads TGTGCCAGCAGCACGGGACAGGACTATGGCTACACCTTC.

V gene TRBV2 combines with J gene TRBJ2-2, with D unresolved. CDR1 and CDR2 from the germline V gene are SNHLY and FYNNEI. V was pared by 5 bases and J by 0 bases, with 10 bases between. The CDR3 loop spans 15 amino acids. CDR3: CASSTTGTNTGELFF. The CDR3 DNA reads as TGTGCCAGCAGTACGACTGGAACGAACACCGGGGAGCTGTTTTTT.

This clone appeared once. CDR3 DNA sequence: TGCAGTGCCCCCGGCGGCACTGAAGCTTTCTTT. This sequence encodes CSAPGGTEAFF. The chain couples TRBV20-1 to TRBJ1-1; D ambiguous. The CDR3 is 11 amino acids. Germline-derived CDR1 and CDR2 are DFQATT and SNEGSKA (reference sequence). V lost 6 bases to trimming and J lost 4 bases, with 9 bases between them.

This chain connects TRBV7-9 to TRBJ2-2; TRBD2 is a possible D gene (6 bases). Per the germline V gene, CDR1 is SEHNR and CDR2 is FQNEAQ (reference sequence). The CDR3 length is 16 residues. V was pared by 3 bases and J by 1 base, with 12 bases between. The CDR3 here is CASSFSLSGNTGELFF. The DNA for the CDR3 is TGTGCCAGCAGCTTCAGTCTTAGCGGGAACACCGGGGAGCTGTTTTTT.

V gene TRBV9 combines with J gene TRBJ2-5, with 13 bases fitting TRBD2. The CDR3 runs to 15 residues. Trimming removed 3 bases from V and 2 bases from J; junction bases left unmatched: 1. Germline loops: CDR1 SGDLS, CDR2 YYNGEE. In DNA, the CDR3 is TGTGCCAGCAGCGAGGGACTAGCGGGACAAGAGACCCAGTACTTC. It specifies CASSEGLAGQETQYF.

The chain employs TRBV9 and TRBJ1-4, with TRBD1 matching over 12 bases. The V gene end was trimmed by 4 bases and the J gene end by 0 bases; junction bases not matched to a gene: 4. The CDR3 consists of 17 residues. Per the germline V gene, CDR1 is SGDLS and CDR2 is YYNGEE. The CDR3 loop is CASSKGQGATTNEKLFF. CDR3 DNA: TGTGCCAGCAGCAAGGGACAGGGGGCGACAACTAATGAAAAACTGTTTTTT. The full variable domain, rest sourced from reference TRBV9 and TRBJ1-4, is DSGVTQTPKHLITATGQRVTLRCSPRSGDLSVYWYQQSLDQGLQFLIQYYNGEERAKGNILERFSAQQFPDLHSELNLSSLELGDSALYFCASSKGQGATTNEKLFFGSGTQLSVL.

V usage is TRBV7-6 and J usage is TRBJ2-2; D is uncertain. Per the germline V gene, CDR1 is SGHVS and CDR2 is FNYEAQ. Trimming took 6 bases from V and 3 from J, leaving 8 bases between them. The CDR3 extends over 13 amino acids. Here the CDR3 DNA reads TGTGCCAGCAGTTACAGAGACACCGGGGAGCTGTTTTTT. Translation gives CASSYRDTGELFF.

There are a few counts of this clone. V and J are TRBV9 and TRBJ2-7; weak D call: TRBD2 (6 bases). Trimming cost V 4 bases and J 4 bases, with 12 bases left between them. Per germline, CDR1 SGDLS and CDR2 YYNGEE. The CDR3 is 13 residues long. CDR3 region: CASSPGLTYEQYF. The CDR3 DNA sequence: TGTGCCAGCAGCCCGGGACTTACTTACGAGCAGTACTTC.

The chain combines TRBV5-6 with TRBJ2-4; 8 bases map to TRBD2. V dropped 2 bases and J dropped 7; count of bases not matched to a gene: 2. Germline V gene sequence: CDR1 SGHDT, CDR2 YYEEEE. The CDR3 totals 13 residues. DNA of the CDR3: TGTGCCAGCAGCTTAGCGGGGGTGAACATTCAGTACTTC. Amino acid sequence: CASSLAGVNIQYF.

The V gene is TRBV30, the J gene TRBJ2-7, with 9 bases that match TRBD2. After removal of 2 bases from V and 6 bases from J, the junction contained 8 bases not matched to a gene. Germline V CDR1 and CDR2: GTSNPN, SVGIG (reference sequence). The CDR3 sequence is 14 residues long. Here the CDR3 reads CAWSPLGGGAEQYF. DNA of the CDR3: TGTGCCTGGAGTCCCCTCGGCGGGGGGGCCGAGCAGTACTTC.

The chain couples TRBV7-9 to TRBJ2-3, with 8 bases aligning to TRBD1. Per germline, CDR1 SEHNR and CDR2 FQNEAQ (reference sequence). V lost 4 bases, J lost 0 bases, and 12 bases stayed unmatched. The CDR3 covers 18 residues. CDR3 protein: CASSSKPTGVESTDTQYF. The CDR3 nucleotides read TGTGCCAGCAGCTCAAAACCGACAGGGGTCGAAAGCACAGATACGCAGTATTTT.

The chain couples TRBV4-3 to TRBJ1-6, with TRBD1 as a possible D gene (6 bases). The V gene's germline CDR1 is LGHNA and CDR2 YSLEER. V was shortened by 0 bases and J by 6 bases, with 9 bases between the two germline ends. This CDR3 spans 15 amino acids. CDR3 bases: TGCGCCAGCAGCCAAGATGGCAGGGGTAATTCACCCCTCCACTTT. Protein product: CASSQDGRGNSPLHF.

This chain connects TRBV5-1 to TRBJ2-1; the match to TRBD1 covers 10 bases. The CDR3 extends over 16 amino acids. J was trimmed by 3 bases and V by 1 base; bases with no gene match: 4. In germline, CDR1 is SGHRS, CDR2 YFSETQ. CDR3 sequence reads: CASSLYGTGDYNEQFF. CDR3 DNA sequence: TGCGCCAGCAGCTTGTATGGGACAGGGGACTACAATGAGCAGTTCTTC.

V is TRBV16 and J is TRBJ1-1; D is undetermined. CDR1 is KGHSY, CDR2 FQNENV, per germline. This CDR3 is 15 amino acids long. Trimming took off 3 bases at V and 1 base at J, with 12 bases between the two ends. CDR3 sequence: CASSHPEAGNTEAFF. CDR3 nucleotides: TGTGCCAGCAGCCACCCTGAGGCGGGGAACACTGAAGCTTTCTTT.

The gene calls are TRBV9 and TRBJ2-3; D is ambiguous. The germline CDR1 and CDR2 sequences are SGDLS and YYNGEE. V lost 3 bases and J lost 3, with 5 bases in between. CDR3 size: 12 residues. The CDR3 protein is CASSAKTDTQYF. The CDR3 coding sequence is TGTGCCAGCAGCGCCAAAACAGATACGCAGTATTTT.

The V gene is TRBV27, the J gene TRBJ1-6; no firm D call. CDR1 is MNHEY and CDR2 is SMNVEV in the germline V gene (reference sequence). The CDR3 totals 16 residues. The V gene lost 8 bases and the J gene lost 0 bases, with 14 bases spanning the gap. The CDR3 loop is CASSNQQSSYNSPLHF. CDR3 coding DNA: TGTGCCAGCTCGAACCAACAGAGCTCCTATAATTCACCCCTCCACTTT.

This clone has only a few counts. The V and J genes are TRBV24-1 and TRBJ1-5, with TRBD1 identical over 11 bases. V shed 5 bases, J shed 6 bases, and the junction held 8 bases outside the gene matches. The germline V gene encodes CDR1 KGHDR and CDR2 SFDVKD. The CDR3 contains 16 residues. The CDR3 DNA reads TGTGCCACCAGTGCAGGGGCCGGGACAGGGGGTCAGCCCCAGCATTTT. Translated: CATSAGAGTGGQPQHF.

J is TRBJ2-7 and V is TRBV10-3; 12 bases fit TRBD2. The germline gives CDR1 ENHRY, CDR2 SYGVKD. The V segment lost 5 bases and the J segment 5 bases; nucleotides outside the gene matches: 4. There are 14 residues in the CDR3. The CDR3 protein is CAISSSGGADEQYF. CDR3 DNA sequence: TGTGCCATCAGTTCTAGCGGGGGGGCGGACGAGCAGTACTTC.

V usage is TRBV29-1 and J usage is TRBJ1-1; perhaps TRBD1 as D (5 bases). Trimming removed 2 bases at V and 5 bases at J, with 12 bases between. CDR1 is SQVTM and CDR2 is ANQGSEA in the germline V gene. The CDR3 has 13 amino acids. As DNA, the CDR3 is TGCAGCGTTGAAACAGGATCCGTGACTGAAGCTTTCTTT. Translated: CSVETGSVTEAFF.